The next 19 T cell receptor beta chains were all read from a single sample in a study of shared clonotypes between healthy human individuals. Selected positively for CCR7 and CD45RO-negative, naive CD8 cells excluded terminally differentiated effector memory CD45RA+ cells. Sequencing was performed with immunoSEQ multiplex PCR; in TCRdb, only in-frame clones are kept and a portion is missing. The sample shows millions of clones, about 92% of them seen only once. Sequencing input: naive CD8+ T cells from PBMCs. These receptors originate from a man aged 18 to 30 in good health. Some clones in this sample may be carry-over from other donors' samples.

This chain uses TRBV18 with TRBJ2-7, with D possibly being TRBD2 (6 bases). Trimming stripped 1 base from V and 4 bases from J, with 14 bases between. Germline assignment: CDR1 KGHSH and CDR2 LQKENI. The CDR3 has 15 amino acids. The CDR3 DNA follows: TGTGCCAGCTCACCACAGAGGGGACTCGAATACGAGCAGTACTTC. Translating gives CASSPQRGLEYEQYF.

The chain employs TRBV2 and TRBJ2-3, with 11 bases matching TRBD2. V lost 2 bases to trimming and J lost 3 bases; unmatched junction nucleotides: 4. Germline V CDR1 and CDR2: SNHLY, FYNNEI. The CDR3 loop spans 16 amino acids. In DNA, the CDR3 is TGTGCCAGCAGTGAAAGACTAGCGGGAAGGACAGATACGCAGTATTTT. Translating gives CASSERLAGRTDTQYF.

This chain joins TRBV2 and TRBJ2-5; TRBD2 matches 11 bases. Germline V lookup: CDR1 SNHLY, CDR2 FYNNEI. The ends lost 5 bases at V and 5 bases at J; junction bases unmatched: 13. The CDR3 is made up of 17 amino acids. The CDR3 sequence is CASSTHTLAGDWETQYF. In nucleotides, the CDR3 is TGTGCCAGCAGTACGCACACACTAGCGGGAGATTGGGAGACCCAGTACTTC.

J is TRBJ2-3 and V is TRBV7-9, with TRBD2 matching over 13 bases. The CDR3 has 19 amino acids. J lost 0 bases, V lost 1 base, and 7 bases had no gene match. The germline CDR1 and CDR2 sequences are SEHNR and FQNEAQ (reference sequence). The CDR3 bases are TGTGCCAGCAGCTTAGTGGGACTAGCGGGATTACAGAGCACAGATACGCAGTATTTT. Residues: CASSLVGLAGLQSTDTQYF.

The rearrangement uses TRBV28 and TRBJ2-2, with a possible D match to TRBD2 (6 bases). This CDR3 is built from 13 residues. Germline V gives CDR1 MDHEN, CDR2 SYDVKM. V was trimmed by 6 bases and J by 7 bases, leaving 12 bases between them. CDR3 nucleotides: TGTGCCAGCAGCTCCCCGACTAGCGGGGAGCTGTTTTTT. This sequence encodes CASSSPTSGELFF.

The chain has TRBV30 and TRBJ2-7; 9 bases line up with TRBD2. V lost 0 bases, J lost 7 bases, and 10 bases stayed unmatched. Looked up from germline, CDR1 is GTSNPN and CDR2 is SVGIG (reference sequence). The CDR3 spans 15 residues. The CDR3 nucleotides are TGTGCCTGGAGTGTAACGCGGGAGGGCTTAAGGGAGCAGTACTTC. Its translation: CAWSVTREGLREQYF.

The CDR3 loop is CASSAEGGNEQYF. The CDR3 region has the DNA TGTGCCAGCAGCGCCGAGGGGGGGAACGAGCAGTACTTC. The chain recombines TRBV9 with TRBJ2-7; a weak D match, TRBD2 (7 bases). CDR1 is SGDLS and CDR2 is YYNGEE in the germline V gene. V gave up 3 bases and J gave up 5 bases, with 12 bases separating them. This CDR3 has 13 residues.

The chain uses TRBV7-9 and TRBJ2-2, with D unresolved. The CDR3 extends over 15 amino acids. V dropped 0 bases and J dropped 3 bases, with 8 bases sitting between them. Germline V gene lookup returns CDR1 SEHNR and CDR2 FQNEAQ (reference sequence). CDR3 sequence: CASSLASRDTGELFF. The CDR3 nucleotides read TGTGCCAGCAGCTTAGCCAGTAGGGACACCGGGGAGCTGTTTTTT.

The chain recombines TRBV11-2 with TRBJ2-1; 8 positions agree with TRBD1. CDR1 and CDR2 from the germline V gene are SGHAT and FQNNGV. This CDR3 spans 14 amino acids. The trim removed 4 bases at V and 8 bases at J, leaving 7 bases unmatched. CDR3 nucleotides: TGTGCCAGCAGCTCTCGGACAGGGACCCATGAGCAGTTCTTC. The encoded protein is CASSSRTGTHEQFF.

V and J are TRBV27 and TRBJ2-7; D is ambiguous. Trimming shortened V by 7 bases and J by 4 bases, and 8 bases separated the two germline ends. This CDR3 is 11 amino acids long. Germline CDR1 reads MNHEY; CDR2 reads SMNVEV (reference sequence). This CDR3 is CASTHGYEQYF. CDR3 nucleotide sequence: TGTGCCAGCACCCATGGGTACGAGCAGTACTTC.

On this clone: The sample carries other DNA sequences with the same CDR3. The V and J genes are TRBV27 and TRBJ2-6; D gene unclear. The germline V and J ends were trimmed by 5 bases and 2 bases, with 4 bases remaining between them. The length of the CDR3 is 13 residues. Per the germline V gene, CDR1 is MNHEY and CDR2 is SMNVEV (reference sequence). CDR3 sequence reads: CASSLTGANVLTF. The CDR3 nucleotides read TGTGCCAGCAGTCTCACTGGGGCCAACGTCCTGACTTTC.

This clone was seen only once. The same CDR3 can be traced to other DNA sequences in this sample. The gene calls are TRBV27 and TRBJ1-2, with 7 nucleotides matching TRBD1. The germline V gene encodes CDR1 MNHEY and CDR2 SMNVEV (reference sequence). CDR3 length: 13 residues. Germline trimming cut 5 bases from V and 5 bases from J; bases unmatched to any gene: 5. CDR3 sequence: CASSPGTVYGYTF. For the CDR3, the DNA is TGTGCCAGCAGTCCCGGGACAGTGTATGGCTACACCTTC.

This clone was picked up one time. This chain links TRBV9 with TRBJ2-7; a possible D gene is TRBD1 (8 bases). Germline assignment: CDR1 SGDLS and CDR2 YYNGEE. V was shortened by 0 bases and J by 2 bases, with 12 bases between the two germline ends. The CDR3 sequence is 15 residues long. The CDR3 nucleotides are TGTGCCAGCAGCGTAGACACAGGGGGGGCCTACGAGCAGTACTTC. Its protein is CASSVDTGGAYEQYF.

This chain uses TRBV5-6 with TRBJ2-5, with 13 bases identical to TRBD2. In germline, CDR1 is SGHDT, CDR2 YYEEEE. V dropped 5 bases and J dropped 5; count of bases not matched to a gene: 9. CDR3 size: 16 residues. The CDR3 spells CASRPTSGRAGETQYF. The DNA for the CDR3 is TGTGCCAGCAGACCTACTAGCGGGAGGGCCGGGGAGACCCAGTACTTC.

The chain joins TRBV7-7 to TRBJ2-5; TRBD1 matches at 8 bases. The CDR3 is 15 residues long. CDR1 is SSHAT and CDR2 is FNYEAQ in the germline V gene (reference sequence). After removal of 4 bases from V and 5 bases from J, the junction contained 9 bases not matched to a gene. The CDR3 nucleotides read TGTGCCAGCAGCTCCGGACAGGGTATTTGGGAGACCCAGTACTTC. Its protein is CASSSGQGIWETQYF.

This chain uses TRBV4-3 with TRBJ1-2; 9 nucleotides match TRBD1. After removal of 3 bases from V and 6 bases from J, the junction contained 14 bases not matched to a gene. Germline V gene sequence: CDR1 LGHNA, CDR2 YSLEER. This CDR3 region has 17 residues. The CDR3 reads CASSQGTGRGEVNGYTF. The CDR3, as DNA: TGCGCCAGCAGCCAGGGGACAGGGCGTGGTGAGGTAAATGGCTACACCTTC.

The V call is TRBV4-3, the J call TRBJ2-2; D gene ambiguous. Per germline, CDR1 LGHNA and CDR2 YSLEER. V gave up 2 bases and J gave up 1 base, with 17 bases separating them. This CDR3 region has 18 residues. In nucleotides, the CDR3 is TGCGCCAGCAGCCAAAGTAGGAGCTTCTCGGGGAACACCGGGGAGCTGTTTTTT. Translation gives CASSQSRSFSGNTGELFF.

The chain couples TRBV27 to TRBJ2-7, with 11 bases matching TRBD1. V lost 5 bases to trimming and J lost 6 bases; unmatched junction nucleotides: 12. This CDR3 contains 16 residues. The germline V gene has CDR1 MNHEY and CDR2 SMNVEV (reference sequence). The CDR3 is CASSIVSGTGGSEQYF. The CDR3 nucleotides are TGTGCCAGCAGTATCGTGTCCGGGACAGGGGGAAGCGAGCAGTACTTC.

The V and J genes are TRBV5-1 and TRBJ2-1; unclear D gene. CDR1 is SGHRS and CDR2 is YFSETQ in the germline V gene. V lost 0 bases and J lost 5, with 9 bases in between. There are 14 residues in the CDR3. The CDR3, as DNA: TGCGCCAGCAGCTTGGCCGGAGTGAACAATGAGCAGTTCTTC. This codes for CASSLAGVNNEQFF.